This is a list of T cell receptor beta chains from one sample in a study of blood T cell repertoires in COVID-19. Assay: immunoSEQ multiplex PCR; the TCRdb copy retains only in-frame clones and omits some. Of approximately 150,000 clones detected, roughly 81% appear once; the ten largest clones hold approximately 0.99%. The specimen sequenced was peripheral blood. These receptor sequences come from a man aged 35 to 55 with acute or convalescent COVID-19. The CDR3 runs from the conserved cysteine through the conserved F or W. Fields, in order: J gene, D gene, clone size, V gene, CDR3 DNA, CDR3 protein. The D gene is left open where the match is weak. Not every row has a clone size; where given, it reads once, few, many or a size class.

j_gene: TRBJ2-7
d_gene: .
abundance: .
v_gene: TRBV20-1
CDR3nt: TGCAGTGCGGAGACAGATTTCGAGCAGTACTTC
CDR3aa: CSAETDFEQYF

j_gene: TRBJ2-2
d_gene: TRBD2
abundance: few
v_gene: TRBV30
CDR3nt: TGTGCCTGGAGTGACCGCTTGCGGGGGGGCGGGGAGCTGTTTTTT
CDR3aa: CAWSDRLRGGGELFF

j_gene: TRBJ2-3
d_gene: .
abundance: .
v_gene: TRBV18
CDR3nt: TGTGCCAGCTCACGGGAGAGGAATACGCAGTATTTT
CDR3aa: CASSRERNTQYF

j_gene: TRBJ2-5
d_gene: .
abundance: once
v_gene: TRBV5-1
CDR3nt: TGCGCCAGCAGCCCGGACACCCCGGAAGAGACCCAGTACTTC
CDR3aa: CASSPDTPEETQYF

j_gene: TRBJ2-2
d_gene: TRBD2
abundance: few
v_gene: TRBV4-3
CDR3nt: TGCGCCAGCAGCCAAGGGACTAGCGTTAGCGGGGAGCTGTTTTTT
CDR3aa: CASSQGTSVSGELFF

j_gene: TRBJ1-1
d_gene: .
abundance: .
v_gene: TRBV19
CDR3nt: TGTGCCAGTAGTCCAACCGGGGGGTACACTGAAGCTTTCTTT
CDR3aa: CASSPTGGYTEAFF

j_gene: TRBJ1-3
d_gene: .
abundance: .
v_gene: TRBV5-1
CDR3nt: TGCGCCAGCAGCCCAGCGATCTCTGGAAACACCATATATTTT
CDR3aa: CASSPAISGNTIYF

j_gene: TRBJ1-1
d_gene: TRBD1
abundance: .
v_gene: TRBV19
CDR3nt: TGTGCCAGTAGTAGCCTACAGGGGGCTGGTGAAGCTTTCTTT
CDR3aa: CASSSLQGAGEAFF

j_gene: TRBJ2-2
d_gene: TRBD2
abundance: .
v_gene: TRBV6-2/TRBV6-3
CDR3nt: TGTGCCAGCAGTTTCCTAGCGGGGACCGGGGAGCTGTTTTTT
CDR3aa: CASSFLAGTGELFF

j_gene: TRBJ1-1
d_gene: TRBD1
abundance: .
v_gene: TRBV10-3
CDR3nt: TGTGCCATCAGTTCAGGGGGCAGCACTGAAGCTTTCTTT
CDR3aa: CAISSGGSTEAFF

j_gene: TRBJ1-2
d_gene: .
abundance: .
v_gene: TRBV5-6
CDR3nt: TGTGCCAGCAGCTTGGATGGGGACATCAGACGGTATGGCTACACCTTC
CDR3aa: CASSLDGDIRRYGYTF

j_gene: TRBJ2-1
d_gene: TRBD2
abundance: .
v_gene: TRBV9
CDR3nt: TGTGCCAGCAGCGTAGCCGCGGGGGGGCCCCACAGTGAGCAGTTCTTC
CDR3aa: CASSVAAGGPHSEQFF

j_gene: TRBJ1-2
d_gene: .
abundance: .
v_gene: TRBV28
CDR3nt: TGTGCCAGCAGTCCCACTCACAGGGCGGAAGGCTACACCTTC
CDR3aa: CASSPTHRAEGYTF

j_gene: TRBJ1-2
d_gene: .
abundance: few
v_gene: TRBV9
CDR3nt: TGTGCCAGCAGCGTAGGATCCCTAAACTATGGCTACACCTTC
CDR3aa: CASSVGSLNYGYTF

j_gene: TRBJ1-2
d_gene: .
abundance: .
v_gene: TRBV25-1
CDR3nt: TGTGCCAGCAGTGAACGCGCGGGCTACACCTTC
CDR3aa: CASSERAGYTF

j_gene: TRBJ1-5
d_gene: .
abundance: .
v_gene: TRBV11-3
CDR3nt: TGTGCCAGCAGCTCCGGGAACGGTCAGCCCCAGCATTTT
CDR3aa: CASSSGNGQPQHF

j_gene: TRBJ2-1
d_gene: .
abundance: .
v_gene: TRBV7-2
CDR3nt: TGTGCCAGCAGTATACAGGAGGGCGGGGAGCAGTTCTTC
CDR3aa: CASSIQEGGEQFF

j_gene: TRBJ2-3
d_gene: TRBD2
abundance: .
v_gene: TRBV2
CDR3nt: TGTGCCAGCGGGCTAGCGGGGAGCACAGATACGCAGTATTTT
CDR3aa: CASGLAGSTDTQYF

j_gene: TRBJ2-3
d_gene: TRBD2
abundance: .
v_gene: TRBV6-5
CDR3nt: TGTGCCAGCAGTCAGCCTAGCGGGGGGGGTACGCAGTATTTT
CDR3aa: CASSQPSGGGTQYF

j_gene: TRBJ2-3
d_gene: TRBD2
abundance: once
v_gene: TRBV6-5
CDR3nt: TGTGCCAGCAGTTACATCGGGCGGGGAGGGGTAGATACGCAGTATTTT
CDR3aa: CASSYIGRGGVDTQYF

j_gene: TRBJ1-1
d_gene: .
abundance: .
v_gene: TRBV7-2
CDR3nt: TGTGCCAGCAGCCCCCCCTTAGAAGCTTTCTTT
CDR3aa: CASSPPLEAFF

j_gene: TRBJ2-1
d_gene: .
abundance: .
v_gene: TRBV10-3
CDR3nt: TGTGCCATCAGTGGGTCCGGGGGGCTCTCGACCGAGCAGTTCTTC
CDR3aa: CAISGSGGLSTEQFF

j_gene: TRBJ2-7
d_gene: .
abundance: few
v_gene: TRBV30
CDR3nt: TGTGCCTGGAGCCCTGGGAGCGAGCAGTACTTC
CDR3aa: CAWSPGSEQYF

j_gene: TRBJ2-7
d_gene: TRBD2
abundance: .
v_gene: TRBV7-9
CDR3nt: TGTGCCAGCTCAGGGACTAACTCCTACGAGCAGTACTTC
CDR3aa: CASSGTNSYEQYF

j_gene: TRBJ1-1
d_gene: .
abundance: few
v_gene: TRBV29-1
CDR3nt: TGCAGCGTTGAACCCCCGGGGAACACTGAAGCTTTCTTT
CDR3aa: CSVEPPGNTEAFF

j_gene: TRBJ2-2
d_gene: .
abundance: .
v_gene: TRBV12-3/TRBV12-4
CDR3nt: TGTGCCAGCAGTTTTGGCGGCACCGGGGAGCTGTTTTTT
CDR3aa: CASSFGGTGELFF

j_gene: TRBJ2-7
d_gene: TRBD1
abundance: .
v_gene: TRBV11-2
CDR3nt: TGTGCCAGCAGCAACGACAGGGGCCACGAGCAGTACTTC
CDR3aa: CASSNDRGHEQYF

j_gene: TRBJ1-1
d_gene: .
abundance: .
v_gene: TRBV29-1
CDR3nt: TGCAGCGTTGGTTCCGGGTTTGAAGCTTTCTTT
CDR3aa: CSVGSGFEAFF

j_gene: TRBJ2-5
d_gene: .
abundance: .
v_gene: TRBV6-5
CDR3nt: TGTGCCAGCAGCCGAGGGACGGGGGTTTTATCGGCCCAGTACTTC
CDR3aa: CASSRGTGVLSAQYF

j_gene: TRBJ2-1
d_gene: TRBD1
abundance: .
v_gene: TRBV20-1
CDR3nt: TGCAGTGCTGACAGGGATCCTGAGCAGTTCTTC
CDR3aa: CSADRDPEQFF

j_gene: TRBJ2-1
d_gene: TRBD2
abundance: .
v_gene: TRBV7-3
CDR3nt: TGTGCCAGCAGCTTGAGAAGCGGGGGGGCCCAGTTCTTC
CDR3aa: CASSLRSGGAQFF

j_gene: TRBJ1-2
d_gene: TRBD1
abundance: .
v_gene: TRBV28
CDR3nt: TGTGCCAGCAACCGACCTGGGACAGGGCATGGCTACACCTTC
CDR3aa: CASNRPGTGHGYTF

j_gene: TRBJ2-2
d_gene: .
abundance: .
v_gene: TRBV18
CDR3nt: TGTGCCAGCTCACCACGGACTGCAACGAACACCGGGGAGCTGTTTTTT
CDR3aa: CASSPRTATNTGELFF

j_gene: TRBJ1-2
d_gene: TRBD1
abundance: few
v_gene: TRBV6-5
CDR3nt: TGTGCCAGCAGTTACTCCGGGACAGGGACAAGCTATGGCTACACCTTC
CDR3aa: CASSYSGTGTSYGYTF

j_gene: TRBJ2-6
d_gene: .
abundance: .
v_gene: TRBV18
CDR3nt: TGTGCCAGCTCACCCCCACTACCCTCTGGCGCCAACGTCCTGACTTTC
CDR3aa: CASSPPLPSGANVLTF

j_gene: TRBJ1-2
d_gene: .
abundance: .
v_gene: TRBV4-1
CDR3nt: TGCGCCAGCAGCCACACCATCCATCAGGGGTTGGACTATGGCTACACCTTC
CDR3aa: CASSHTIHQGLDYGYTF

j_gene: TRBJ2-7
d_gene: .
abundance: .
v_gene: TRBV7-6
CDR3nt: TGTGCCAGCAGCTTCAGGGGCCCATCCTACGAGCAGTACTTC
CDR3aa: CASSFRGPSYEQYF

j_gene: TRBJ1-2
d_gene: TRBD1
abundance: .
v_gene: TRBV7-9
CDR3nt: TGTGCCAGCAGCGCTTGGGACAGCCCTTATGGCTACACCTTC
CDR3aa: CASSAWDSPYGYTF

j_gene: TRBJ2-7
d_gene: .
abundance: .
v_gene: TRBV3-1/TRBV3-2
CDR3nt: TGTGCCAGCAGCCAAGTGTCGGGAGTATCCTACGAGCAGTACTTC
CDR3aa: CASSQVSGVSYEQYF

j_gene: TRBJ2-2
d_gene: .
abundance: .
v_gene: TRBV5-8
CDR3nt: TGTGCCAGCAGCTTGGACTTAGCTGGCACCGGGGAGCTGTTTTTT
CDR3aa: CASSLDLAGTGELFF

j_gene: TRBJ2-5
d_gene: TRBD2
abundance: .
v_gene: TRBV7-2
CDR3nt: TGTGCCAGCAGCTTACCTCTAGCGGCTGCGGAGACCCAGTACTTC
CDR3aa: CASSLPLAAAETQYF

j_gene: TRBJ2-5
d_gene: TRBD2
abundance: .
v_gene: TRBV7-9
CDR3nt: TGTGCCAGCAGCCGGACTAGTGGGCTGGAGACCCAGTACTTC
CDR3aa: CASSRTSGLETQYF

j_gene: TRBJ2-1
d_gene: TRBD2
abundance: .
v_gene: TRBV13
CDR3nt: TGTGCCAGCAGTTCTACTAGCGGGGGGGTAGCTTGGGAGCAGTTCTTC
CDR3aa: CASSSTSGGVAWEQFF

j_gene: TRBJ1-2
d_gene: .
abundance: .
v_gene: TRBV5-1
CDR3nt: TGCGCCAGCAGCTCCGGACTTAACTATGGCTACACCTTC
CDR3aa: CASSSGLNYGYTF

j_gene: TRBJ2-2
d_gene: .
abundance: once
v_gene: TRBV5-1
CDR3nt: TGCGCCAGCAGCTTGGAATCGTTCACCGGGGAGCTGTTTTTT
CDR3aa: CASSLESFTGELFF

j_gene: TRBJ1-2
d_gene: .
abundance: .
v_gene: TRBV28
CDR3nt: TGTGCCAGCAGTACATATGGACAGTCCCCCAACTATGGCTACACCTTC
CDR3aa: CASSTYGQSPNYGYTF

j_gene: TRBJ2-5
d_gene: TRBD1
abundance: once
v_gene: TRBV18
CDR3nt: TGTGCCAGCTCACCTGGGACAGGGCAAGAGACCCAGTACTTC
CDR3aa: CASSPGTGQETQYF

j_gene: TRBJ1-5
d_gene: TRBD1
abundance: .
v_gene: TRBV15
CDR3nt: TGTGCCACCAGCACAGGACAGGGGATTGGCAATCAGCCCCAGCATTTT
CDR3aa: CATSTGQGIGNQPQHF

j_gene: TRBJ2-2
d_gene: .
abundance: .
v_gene: TRBV28
CDR3nt: TGTGCCAGCAGTTTATTCCCGGGACAAAACACCGGGGAGCTGTTTTTT
CDR3aa: CASSLFPGQNTGELFF

j_gene: TRBJ1-1
d_gene: .
abundance: .
v_gene: TRBV6-5
CDR3nt: TGTGCCAGCAGAAGGGGCGAGGACACTGAAGCTTTCTTT
CDR3aa: CASRRGEDTEAFF

j_gene: TRBJ2-1
d_gene: TRBD1
abundance: .
v_gene: TRBV11-3
CDR3nt: TGTGCCAGCAGCTTAAGGACAGGGAGAGATGAGCAGTTCTTC
CDR3aa: CASSLRTGRDEQFF

j_gene: TRBJ2-2
d_gene: .
abundance: .
v_gene: TRBV4-2
CDR3nt: TGTGCCAGCAGCCACAACTCAGGGACCGGGGAGCTGTTTTTT
CDR3aa: CASSHNSGTGELFF

j_gene: TRBJ1-1
d_gene: .
abundance: once
v_gene: TRBV7-8
CDR3nt: TGTGCCAGCAGCACTGACAGCTACACTGAAGCTTTCTTT
CDR3aa: CASSTDSYTEAFF

j_gene: TRBJ1-1
d_gene: .
abundance: .
v_gene: TRBV12-5
CDR3nt: TGTGCTAGTGGTTTTGGCAGTAACACTGAAGCTTTCTTT
CDR3aa: CASGFGSNTEAFF